A selection of T cell receptor beta chains follows, all from one sample in a study of T-cell memory formation after mild COVID-19. TCRdb itself ran the 5' RACE reads through MiXCR, one entry per CDR3 protein. The sample lists about 120,000 distinct CDR3 sequences; 16% were seen once. Sample: PBMCs or a T cell subset sorted from them (not recorded which). These TCRs come from an adult woman who had mild COVID-19 (a few samples of this study predate the infection). Cell type and time point are not known. Both conserved end residues are part of each CDR3. A D gene is named only where the DNA matches it firmly. Only part of the rows carry a size: once, few, many, or a class if the clone is expanded.

TRBV20-1	TRBJ2-2	15	TRBD1	few	CSARGQKPNTGELFF	TGCAGTGCTAGGGGACAGAAACCCAACACCGGGGAGCTGTTTTTT
TRBV2	TRBJ1-4	13	-	-	CASLWVLNEKLFF	TGTGCCAGCCTTTGGGTCCTTAATGAAAAACTGTTTTTT
TRBV9	TRBJ2-2	16	-	-	CASSFLPSGNTGELFF	TGTGCCAGCAGCTTCCTTCCAAGCGGGAACACCGGGGAGCTGTTTTTT
TRBV6-2/TRBV6-3	TRBJ1-5	15	-	few	CASSPDGTVFQPQHF	TGTGCCAGCAGTCCGGATGGGACGGTCTTTCAGCCCCAGCATTTT
TRBV5-1	TRBJ1-5	13	-	once	CASSLDLNQPQHF	TGCGCCAGCAGCTTGGATCTCAATCAGCCCCAGCATTTT
TRBV7-2	TRBJ2-1	13	-	many	CASSPGGWDEQFF	TGTGCCAGCAGCCCTGGGGGGTGGGATGAGCAGTTCTTC
TRBV5-1	TRBJ2-5	15	-	-	CASSSYGHIQETQYF	TGCGCCAGCAGCTCGTACGGACATATCCAAGAGACCCAGTACTTC
TRBV15	TRBJ2-5	15	-	-	CATSRGQSLGETQYF	TGTGCCACCAGCCGAGGACAGTCGTTAGGAGAGACCCAGTACTTC
TRBV6-4	TRBJ2-1	15	-	few	CASSDRGDSYNEQFF	TGTGCCAGCAGTGACCGGGGCGACTCCTACAATGAGCAGTTCTTC
TRBV12-3/TRBV12-4	TRBJ2-7	13	-	medium-sized	CASSLTRYYEQYF	TGTGCCAGCAGTCTTACAAGATACTACGAGCAGTACTTC
TRBV9	TRBJ2-3	16	TRBD2	-	CASSPDLLAGVGTQYF	TGTGCCAGCAGCCCCGATCTTCTAGCGGGAGTCGGTACGCAGTATTTT
TRBV12-3/TRBV12-4	TRBJ2-3	15	TRBD2	-	CASSLASGGTDTQYF	TGTGCCAGCAGTTTAGCTAGCGGGGGAACAGATACGCAGTATTTT
TRBV12-3/TRBV12-4	TRBJ2-3	15	TRBD2	-	CASRVAGHPTDTQYF	TGTGCCAGCAGGGTAGCGGGCCACCCCACAGATACGCAGTATTTT
TRBV7-9	TRBJ2-5	15	TRBD2	-	CASSWGTSQGETQYF	TGTGCCAGCAGCTGGGGGACTAGCCAAGGGGAGACCCAGTACTTC
TRBV6-6	TRBJ1-5	14	TRBD1	-	CASSLGQVNQPQHF	TGTGCCAGCAGTCTGGGACAGGTCAATCAGCCCCAGCATTTT
TRBV7-9	TRBJ2-5	13	-	once	CASSRGFQETQYF	TGTGCCAGCAGCCGGGGTTTTCAAGAGACCCAGTACTTC
TRBV7-6	TRBJ2-5	13	-	few	CASSFQYRETQYF	TGTGCCAGCAGCTTCCAGTATAGAGAGACCCAGTACTTC
TRBV7-3	TRBJ2-5	16	-	few	CASSSGLVEGGETQYF	TGTGCCAGCAGCTCGGGTTTAGTGGAGGGTGGGGAGACCCAGTACTTC
TRBV7-6	TRBJ1-2	15	-	-	CASSLRSRFNYGYTF	TGTGCCAGCAGCCTCCGGTCTAGGTTTAACTATGGCTACACCTTC
TRBV5-1	TRBJ1-5	15	-	-	CASSLMDGSNQPQHF	TGCGCCAGCAGCCTAATGGACGGCAGCAATCAGCCCCAGCATTTT
TRBV5-1	TRBJ1-1	11	-	few	CASKIETEAFF	TGCGCCAGCAAGATCGAGACAGAAGCTTTCTTT
TRBV29-1	TRBJ2-3	13	TRBD2	few	CSESGGFTDTQYF	TGCAGCGAGAGCGGGGGGTTCACAGATACGCAGTATTTT
TRBV20-1	TRBJ2-7	16	-	-	CSARDGWASAPYEQYF	TGCAGTGCTAGAGATGGGTGGGCAAGTGCCCCCTACGAGCAGTACTTC
TRBV6-5	TRBJ1-1	14	-	-	CASSYSRPGTEAFF	TGTGCCAGCAGTTACTCGAGGCCCGGCACTGAAGCTTTCTTT
TRBV6-5	TRBJ1-5	12	-	few	CAGADSNQPQHF	TGTGCCGGGGCGGATAGCAATCAGCCCCAGCATTTT
TRBV5-1	TRBJ2-7	13	-	few	CASRRAGRNEQYF	TGCGCCAGCAGGAGGGCAGGGCGGAACGAGCAGTACTTC
TRBV4-1	TRBJ2-2	15	TRBD2	many	CASSGTSVKTGELFF	TGCGCCAGCAGCGGCACTAGCGTAAAGACCGGGGAGCTGTTTTTT
TRBV7-2	TRBJ1-2	15	-	few	CASSPWGGLGYGYTF	TGTGCCAGCAGCCCTTGGGGGGGGCTCGGCTATGGCTACACCTTC
TRBV7-8	TRBJ2-1	17	-	few	CASSLVGGNTPRNEQFF	TGTGCCAGCAGCTTAGTAGGCGGGAACACGCCGCGGAATGAGCAGTTCTTC
TRBV7-9	TRBJ2-1	17	-	-	CASSSRVGESSYNEQFF	TGTGCCAGCAGCTCCCGCGTGGGGGAGAGCTCCTACAATGAGCAGTTCTTC
TRBV7-3	TRBJ2-1	14	-	-	CASSQRESYNEQFF	TGTGCCAGCAGCCAACGGGAGTCCTACAATGAGCAGTTCTTC
TRBV24-1	TRBJ1-2	13	-	-	CATSPTGNYGYTF	TGTGCCACCAGTCCTACAGGGAACTATGGCTACACCTTC
TRBV7-2	TRBJ1-5	14	-	-	CASSLNFGNQPQHF	TGTGCCAGCAGCTTAAATTTTGGCAATCAGCCCCAGCATTTT
TRBV7-2	TRBJ1-1	14	-	few	CASSSGPRGTEAFF	TGTGCCAGCAGCTCCGGACCAAGGGGCACTGAAGCTTTCTTT
TRBV7-9	TRBJ2-7	14	-	few	CASSLEGIYYEQYF	TGTGCCAGCAGCTTAGAGGGCATATACTACGAGCAGTACTTC
TRBV27	TRBJ2-7	15	TRBD1	-	CASSLSGQGWYEQYF	TGTGCCAGCAGTTTATCGGGACAGGGTTGGTACGAGCAGTACTTC
TRBV3-1	TRBJ1-3	14	-	few	CASSLRDTGNTIYF	TGTGCCAGCAGCCTCCGGGACACCGGAAACACCATATATTTT
TRBV19	TRBJ1-1	14	-	-	CASSSSGTISEAFF	TGTGCCAGTAGTTCATCCGGGACAATCTCTGAAGCTTTCTTT
TRBV28	TRBJ2-3	13	-	many	CASSSPAVDTQYF	TGTGCCAGCAGTTCACCCGCAGTAGATACGCAGTATTTT
TRBV11-2	TRBJ1-6	19	-	-	CASSLYPGPQSSYNSPLHF	TGTGCCAGCAGCCTGTATCCCGGGCCACAGAGCTCCTATAATTCACCCCTCCACTTT
TRBV27	TRBJ2-2	15	-	-	CASSPRTIRTGELFF	TGTGCCAGCAGTCCACGGACTATAAGGACCGGGGAGCTGTTTTTT
TRBV6-2/TRBV6-3	TRBJ2-1	15	-	-	CASSYSELVANEQFF	TGTGCCAGCAGTTATTCGGAACTAGTCGCCAATGAGCAGTTCTTC
TRBV2	TRBJ1-4	13	TRBD1	many	CASTDRAYEKLFF	TGTGCCAGCACGGACAGGGCTTATGAAAAACTGTTTTTT
TRBV2	TRBJ2-2	14	-	-	CASSEARFTGELFF	TGTGCCAGCAGTGAAGCGCGGTTCACCGGGGAGCTGTTTTTT
TRBV4-3	TRBJ2-5	13	-	-	CASSQDSAETQYF	TGCGCCAGCAGCCAAGATTCAGCGGAGACCCAGTACTTC
TRBV13	TRBJ2-3	14	-	few	CASSFAASTDTQYF	TGTGCCAGCAGCTTCGCAGCGAGCACAGATACGCAGTATTTT
TRBV29-1	TRBJ2-5	12	-	few	CSVEGGRSSQYF	TGCAGCGTTGAGGGGGGTCGGTCGTCCCAGTACTTC
TRBV15	TRBJ2-5	15	TRBD1	many	CATSRDPGQQETQYF	TGTGCCACCAGCAGAGATCCGGGACAGCAAGAGACCCAGTACTTC
TRBV7-8	TRBJ2-2	18	TRBD1	-	CASSLARDRAWNTGELFF	TGTGCCAGCAGCTTAGCTCGGGACAGGGCATGGAACACCGGGGAGCTGTTTTTT
TRBV7-3	TRBJ1-1	15	-	-	CASSLGGQLNTEAFF	TGTGCCAGCAGCTTAGGGGGCCAGTTGAACACTGAAGCTTTCTTT